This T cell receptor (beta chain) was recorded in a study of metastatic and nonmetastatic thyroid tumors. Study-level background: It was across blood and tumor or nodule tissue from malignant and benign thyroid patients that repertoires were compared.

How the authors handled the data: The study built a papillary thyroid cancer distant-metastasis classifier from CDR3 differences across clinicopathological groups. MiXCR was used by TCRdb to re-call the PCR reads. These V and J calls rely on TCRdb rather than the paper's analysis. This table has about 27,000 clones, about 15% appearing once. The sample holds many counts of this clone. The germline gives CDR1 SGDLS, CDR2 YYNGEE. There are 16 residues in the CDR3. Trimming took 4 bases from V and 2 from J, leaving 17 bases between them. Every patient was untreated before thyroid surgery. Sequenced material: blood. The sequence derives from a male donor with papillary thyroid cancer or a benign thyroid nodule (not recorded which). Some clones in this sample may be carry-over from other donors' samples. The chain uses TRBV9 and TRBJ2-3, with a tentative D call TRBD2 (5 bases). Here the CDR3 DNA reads TGTGCCAGCAGCCCCACGCCCGGGGTCCTCACAGATACGCAGTATTTT. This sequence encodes CASSPTPGVLTDTQYF. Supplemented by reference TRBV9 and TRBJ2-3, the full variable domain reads DSGVTQTPKHLITATGQRVTLRCSPRSGDLSVYWYQQSLDQGLQFLIQYYNGEERAKGNILERFSAQQFPDLHSELNLSSLELGDSALYFCASSPTPGVLTDTQYFGPGTRLTVL.